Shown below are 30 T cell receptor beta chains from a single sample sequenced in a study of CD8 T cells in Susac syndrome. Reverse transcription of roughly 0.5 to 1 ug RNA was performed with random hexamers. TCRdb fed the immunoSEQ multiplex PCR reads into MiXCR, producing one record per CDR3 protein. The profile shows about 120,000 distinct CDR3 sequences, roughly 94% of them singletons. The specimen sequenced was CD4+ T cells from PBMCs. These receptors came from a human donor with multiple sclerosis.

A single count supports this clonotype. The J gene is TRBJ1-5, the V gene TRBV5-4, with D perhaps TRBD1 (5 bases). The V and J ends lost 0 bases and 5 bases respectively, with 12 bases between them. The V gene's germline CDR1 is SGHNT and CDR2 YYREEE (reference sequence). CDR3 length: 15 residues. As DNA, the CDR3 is TGTGCCAGCAGCTTGGAGAGGGGAAGTGATCAGCCCCAGCATTTT. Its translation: CASSLERGSDQPQHF.

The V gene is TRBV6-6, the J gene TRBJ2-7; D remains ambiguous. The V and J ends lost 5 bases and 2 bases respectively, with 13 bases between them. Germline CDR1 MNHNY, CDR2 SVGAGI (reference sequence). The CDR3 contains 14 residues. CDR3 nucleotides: TGTGCCAGCAGTCACCCATTTGGCCCCTACGAGCAGTACTTC. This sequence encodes CASSHPFGPYEQYF.

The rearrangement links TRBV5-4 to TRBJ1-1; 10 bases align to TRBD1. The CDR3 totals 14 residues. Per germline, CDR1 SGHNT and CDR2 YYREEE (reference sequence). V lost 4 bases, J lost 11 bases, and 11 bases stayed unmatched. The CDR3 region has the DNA TGTGCCAGCAGCCCGGGACAGGGGAGGCTTGACGCTTTCTTT. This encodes CASSPGQGRLDAFF.

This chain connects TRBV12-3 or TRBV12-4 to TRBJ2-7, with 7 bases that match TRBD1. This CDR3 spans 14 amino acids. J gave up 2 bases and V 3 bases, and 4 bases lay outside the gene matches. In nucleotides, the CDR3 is TGTGCCAGCAGTTTGACAGGGCTTACCTACGAGCAGTACTTC. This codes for CASSLTGLTYEQYF.

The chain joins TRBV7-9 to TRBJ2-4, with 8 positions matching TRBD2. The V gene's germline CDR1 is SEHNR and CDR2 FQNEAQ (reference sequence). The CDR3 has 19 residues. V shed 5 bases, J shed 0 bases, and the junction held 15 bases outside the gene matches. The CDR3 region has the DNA TGTGCCAGCAGCCCAGGCGGGAGGCGTCTGGACCTAGCCAAAAACATTCAGTACTTC. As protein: CASSPGGRRLDLAKNIQYF.

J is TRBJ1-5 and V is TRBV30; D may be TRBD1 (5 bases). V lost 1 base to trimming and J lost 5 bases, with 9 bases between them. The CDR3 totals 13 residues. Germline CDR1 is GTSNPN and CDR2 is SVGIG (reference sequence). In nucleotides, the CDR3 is TGTGCCTGGAGTGAGGGGAGGGATCAGCCCCAGCATTTT. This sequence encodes CAWSEGRDQPQHF.

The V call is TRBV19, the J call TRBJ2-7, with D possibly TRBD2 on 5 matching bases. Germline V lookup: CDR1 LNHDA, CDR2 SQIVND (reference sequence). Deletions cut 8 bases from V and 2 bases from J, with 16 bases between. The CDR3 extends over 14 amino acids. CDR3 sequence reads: CASAGRGFAYEQYF. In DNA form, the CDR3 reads TGTGCCAGTGCGGGTCGAGGATTTGCCTACGAGCAGTACTTC.

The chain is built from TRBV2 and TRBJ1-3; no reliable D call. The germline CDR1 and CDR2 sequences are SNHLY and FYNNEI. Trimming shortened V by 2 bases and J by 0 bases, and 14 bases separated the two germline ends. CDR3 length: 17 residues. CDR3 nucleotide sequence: TGTGCCAGCAGTGAACCGGCGGGGTGGCCCTCTGGAAACACCATATATTTT. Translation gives CASSEPAGWPSGNTIYF. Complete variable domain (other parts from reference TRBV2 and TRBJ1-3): EPEVTQTPSHQVTQMGQEVILRCVPISNHLYFYWYRQILGQKVEFLVSFYNNEISEKSEIFDDQFSVERPDGSNFTLKIRSTKLEDSAMYFCASSEPAGWPSGNTIYFGEGSWLTVV.

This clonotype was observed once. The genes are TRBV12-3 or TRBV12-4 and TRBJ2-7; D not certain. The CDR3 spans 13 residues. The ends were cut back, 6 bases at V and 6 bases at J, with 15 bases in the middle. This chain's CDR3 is CASSSGSRGEQYF. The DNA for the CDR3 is TGTGCCAGCAGCTCCGGGTCGCGCGGCGAGCAGTACTTC.

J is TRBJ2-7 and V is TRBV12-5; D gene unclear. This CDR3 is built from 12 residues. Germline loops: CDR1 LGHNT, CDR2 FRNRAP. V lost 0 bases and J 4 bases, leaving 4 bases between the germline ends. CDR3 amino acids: CASGLVLYEQYF. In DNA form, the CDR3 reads TGTGCTAGTGGTTTGGTACTTTACGAGCAGTACTTC.

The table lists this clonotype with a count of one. For the CDR3, the DNA is TGTGCCAGTAGCTCCGGTGGGACAGGGGGCACCGGGGAGCTGTTTTTT. It codes for CASSSGGTGGTGELFF. This rearrangement joins TRBV19 to TRBJ2-2, with TRBD1 matching 11 bases. CDR3 size: 16 residues. CDR1 is LNHDA and CDR2 is SQIVND in the germline V gene (reference sequence). The V and J ends lost 6 bases and 4 bases, in that order; junction bases with no gene match: 7.

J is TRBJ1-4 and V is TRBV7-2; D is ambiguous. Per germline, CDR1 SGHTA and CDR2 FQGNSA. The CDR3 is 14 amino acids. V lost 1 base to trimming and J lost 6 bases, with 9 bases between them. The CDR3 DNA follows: TGTGCCAGCAGCTTAGGGCAGCTCGATGAAAAACTGTTTTTT. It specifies CASSLGQLDEKLFF.

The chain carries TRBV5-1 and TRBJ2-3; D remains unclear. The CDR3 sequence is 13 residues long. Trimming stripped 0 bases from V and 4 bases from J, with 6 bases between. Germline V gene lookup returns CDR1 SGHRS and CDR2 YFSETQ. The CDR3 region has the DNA TGCGCCAGCAGCTTGGACGCGGCAGATACGCAGTATTTT. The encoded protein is CASSLDAADTQYF.

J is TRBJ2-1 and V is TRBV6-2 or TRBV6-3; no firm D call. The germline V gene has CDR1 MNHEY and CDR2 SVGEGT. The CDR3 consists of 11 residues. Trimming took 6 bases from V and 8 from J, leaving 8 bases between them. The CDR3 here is CASSRVDEQFF. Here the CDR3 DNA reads TGTGCCAGCAGCCGGGTCGATGAGCAGTTCTTC.

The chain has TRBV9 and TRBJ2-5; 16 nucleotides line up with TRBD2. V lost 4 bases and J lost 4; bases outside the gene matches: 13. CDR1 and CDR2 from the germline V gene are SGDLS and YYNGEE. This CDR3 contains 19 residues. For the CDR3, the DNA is TGTGCCAGCAGCTCCACGTCCGGGACTAGCGGGGGGGCCCTAGAGACCCAGTACTTC. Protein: CASSSTSGTSGGALETQYF.

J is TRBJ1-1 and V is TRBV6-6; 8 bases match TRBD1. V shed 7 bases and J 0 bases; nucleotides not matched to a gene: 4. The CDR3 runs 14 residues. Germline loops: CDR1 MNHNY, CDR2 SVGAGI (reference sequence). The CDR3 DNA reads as TGTGCCAGCACTCTGGACAGGGTGAACACTGAAGCTTTCTTT. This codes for CASTLDRVNTEAFF.

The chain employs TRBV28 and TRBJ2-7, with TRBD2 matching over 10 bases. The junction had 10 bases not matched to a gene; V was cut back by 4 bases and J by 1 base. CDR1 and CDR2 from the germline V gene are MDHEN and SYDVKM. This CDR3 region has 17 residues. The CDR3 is CASSSLAGAGHSYEQYF. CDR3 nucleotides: TGTGCCAGCAGTTCGCTAGCGGGAGCGGGGCATTCCTACGAGCAGTACTTC.

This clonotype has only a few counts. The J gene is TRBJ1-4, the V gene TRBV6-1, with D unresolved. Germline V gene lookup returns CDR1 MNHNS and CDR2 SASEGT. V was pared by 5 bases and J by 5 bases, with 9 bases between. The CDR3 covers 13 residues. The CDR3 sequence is CASSRPPNEKLFF. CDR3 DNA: TGTGCCAGCAGTCGCCCACCCAATGAAAAACTGTTTTTT.

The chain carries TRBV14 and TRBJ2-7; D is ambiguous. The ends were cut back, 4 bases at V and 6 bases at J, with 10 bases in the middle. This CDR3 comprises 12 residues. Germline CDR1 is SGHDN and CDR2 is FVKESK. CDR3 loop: CASSPVRSEQYF. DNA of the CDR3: TGTGCCAGCAGCCCGGTCCGCAGCGAGCAGTACTTC.

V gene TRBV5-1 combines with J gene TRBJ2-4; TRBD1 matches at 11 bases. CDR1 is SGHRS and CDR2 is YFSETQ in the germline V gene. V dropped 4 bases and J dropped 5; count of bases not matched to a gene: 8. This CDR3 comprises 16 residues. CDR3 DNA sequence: TGCGCCAGCAGCCTCCGGGACAGGGGGGACCAAAACATTCAGTACTTC. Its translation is CASSLRDRGDQNIQYF.

The CDR3 DNA reads TGTGCCACCAGCACAGTCCACAGGGACCTAAACAATGAGCAGTTCTTC. It codes for CATSTVHRDLNNEQFF. This chain links TRBV15 with TRBJ2-1; the D gene is possibly TRBD1 (6 bases). The V end lost 4 bases, the J end lost 5 bases, and 18 bases lay between the germline ends. CDR1 and CDR2 (germline): LNHNV, YYDKDF (reference sequence). The CDR3 contains 16 residues.

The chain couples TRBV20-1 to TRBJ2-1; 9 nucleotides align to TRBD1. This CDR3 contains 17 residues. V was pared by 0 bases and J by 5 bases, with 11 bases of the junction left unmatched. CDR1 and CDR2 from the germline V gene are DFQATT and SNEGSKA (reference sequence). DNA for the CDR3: TGCAGTGCTAGAGATCTGATTGTGGGACAGGGACACAATGAGCAGTTCTTC. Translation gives CSARDLIVGQGHNEQFF.

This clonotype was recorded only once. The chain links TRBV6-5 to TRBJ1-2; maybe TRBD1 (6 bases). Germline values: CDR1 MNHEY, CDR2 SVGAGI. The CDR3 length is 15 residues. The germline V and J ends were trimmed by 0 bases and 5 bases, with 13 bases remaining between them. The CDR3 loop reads CASSYSRTGTYGYTF. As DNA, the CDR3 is TGTGCCAGCAGTTACTCGCGGACTGGGACATATGGCTACACCTTC.

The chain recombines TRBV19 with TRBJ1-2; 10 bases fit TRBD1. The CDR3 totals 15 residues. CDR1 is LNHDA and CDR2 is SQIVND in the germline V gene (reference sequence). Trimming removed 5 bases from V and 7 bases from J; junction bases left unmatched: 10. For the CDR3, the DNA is TGTGCCAGTAGTGTGCTAGGGACAGGGGTCTCTGGCTACACCTTC. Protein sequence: CASSVLGTGVSGYTF.

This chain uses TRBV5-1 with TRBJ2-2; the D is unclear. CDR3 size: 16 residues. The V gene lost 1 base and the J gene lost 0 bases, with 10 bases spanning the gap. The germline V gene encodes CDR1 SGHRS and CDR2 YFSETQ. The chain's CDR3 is CASSLWVDSNTGELFF. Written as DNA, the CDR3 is TGCGCCAGCAGCTTGTGGGTCGACTCGAACACCGGGGAGCTGTTTTTT.

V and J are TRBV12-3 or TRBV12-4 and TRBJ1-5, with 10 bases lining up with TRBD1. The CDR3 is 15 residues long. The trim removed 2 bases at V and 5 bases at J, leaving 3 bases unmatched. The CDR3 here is CASSLQGTGDQPQHF. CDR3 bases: TGTGCCAGCAGTTTACAGGGGACAGGGGATCAGCCCCAGCATTTT.

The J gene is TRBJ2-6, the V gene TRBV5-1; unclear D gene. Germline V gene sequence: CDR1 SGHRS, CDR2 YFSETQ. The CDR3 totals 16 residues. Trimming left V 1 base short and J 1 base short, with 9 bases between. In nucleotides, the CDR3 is TGCGCCAGCAGCTTGAATCGGAATTCTGGGGCCAACGTCCTGACTTTC. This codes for CASSLNRNSGANVLTF.

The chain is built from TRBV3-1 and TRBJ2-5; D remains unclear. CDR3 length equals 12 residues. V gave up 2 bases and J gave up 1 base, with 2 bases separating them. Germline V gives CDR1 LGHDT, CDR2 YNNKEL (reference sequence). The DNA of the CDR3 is TGTGCCAGCAGCCAAACCCAAGAGACCCAGTACTTC. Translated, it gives CASSQTQETQYF.

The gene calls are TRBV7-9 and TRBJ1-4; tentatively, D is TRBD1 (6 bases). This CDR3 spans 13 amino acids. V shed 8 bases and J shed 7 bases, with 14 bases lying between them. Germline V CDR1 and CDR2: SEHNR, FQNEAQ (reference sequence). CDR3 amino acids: CASGARGSEKLFF. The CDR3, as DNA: TGTGCCAGCGGCGCCAGGGGTAGTGAAAAACTGTTTTTT.

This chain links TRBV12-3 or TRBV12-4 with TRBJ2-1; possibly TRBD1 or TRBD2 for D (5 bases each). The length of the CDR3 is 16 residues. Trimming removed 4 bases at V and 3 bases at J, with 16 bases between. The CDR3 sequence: CASSYPGAELYNEQFF. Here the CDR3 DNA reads TGTGCCAGCAGTTACCCCGGGGCGGAGCTCTACAATGAGCAGTTCTTC.